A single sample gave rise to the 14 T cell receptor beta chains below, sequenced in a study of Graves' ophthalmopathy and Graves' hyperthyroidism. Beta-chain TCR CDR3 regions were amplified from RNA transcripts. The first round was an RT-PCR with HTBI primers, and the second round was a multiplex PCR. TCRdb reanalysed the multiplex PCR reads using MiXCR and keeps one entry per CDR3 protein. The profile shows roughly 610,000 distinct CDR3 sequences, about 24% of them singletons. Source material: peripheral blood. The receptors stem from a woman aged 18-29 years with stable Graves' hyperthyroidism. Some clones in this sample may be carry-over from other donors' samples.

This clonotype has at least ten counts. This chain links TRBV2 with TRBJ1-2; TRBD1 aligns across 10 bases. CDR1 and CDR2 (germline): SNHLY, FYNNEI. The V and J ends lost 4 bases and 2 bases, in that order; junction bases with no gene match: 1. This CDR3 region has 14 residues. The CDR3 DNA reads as TGTGCCAGCAGTGGGGACAGGGGAAACTATGGCTACACCTTC. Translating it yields CASSGDRGNYGYTF.

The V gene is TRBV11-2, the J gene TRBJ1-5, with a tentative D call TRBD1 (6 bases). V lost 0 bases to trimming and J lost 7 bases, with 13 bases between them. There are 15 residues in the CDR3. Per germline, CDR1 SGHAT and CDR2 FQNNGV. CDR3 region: CASSLDLGAWQPQHF. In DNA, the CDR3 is TGTGCCAGCAGCTTAGATTTGGGGGCGTGGCAGCCCCAGCATTTT.

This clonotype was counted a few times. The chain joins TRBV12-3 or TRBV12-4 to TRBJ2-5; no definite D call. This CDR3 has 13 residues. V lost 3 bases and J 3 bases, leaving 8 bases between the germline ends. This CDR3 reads CASSFNSKETQYF. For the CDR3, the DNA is TGTGCCAGCAGTTTTAACTCAAAAGAGACCCAGTACTTC.

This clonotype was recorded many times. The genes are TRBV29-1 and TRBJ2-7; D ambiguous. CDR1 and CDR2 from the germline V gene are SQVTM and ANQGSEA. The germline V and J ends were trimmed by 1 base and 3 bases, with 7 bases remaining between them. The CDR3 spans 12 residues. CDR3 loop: CSVEGTNYEQYF. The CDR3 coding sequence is TGCAGCGTTGAAGGAACGAACTACGAGCAGTACTTC.

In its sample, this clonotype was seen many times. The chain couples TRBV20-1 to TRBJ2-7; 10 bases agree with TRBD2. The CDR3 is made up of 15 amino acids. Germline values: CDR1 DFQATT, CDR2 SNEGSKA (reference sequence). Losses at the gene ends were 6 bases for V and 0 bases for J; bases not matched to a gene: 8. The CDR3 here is CSAITLAGSSYEQYF. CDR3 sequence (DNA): TGCAGTGCCATCACACTAGCGGGGAGCTCCTACGAGCAGTACTTC.

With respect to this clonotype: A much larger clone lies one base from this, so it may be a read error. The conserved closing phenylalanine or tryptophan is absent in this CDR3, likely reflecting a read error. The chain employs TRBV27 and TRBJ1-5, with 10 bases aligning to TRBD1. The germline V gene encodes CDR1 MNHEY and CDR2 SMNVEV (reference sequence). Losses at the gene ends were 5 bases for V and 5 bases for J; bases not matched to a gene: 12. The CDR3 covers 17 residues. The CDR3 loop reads CASSLRDRGSRDQPQHY. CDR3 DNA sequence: TGTGCCAGCAGTCTCCGGGACAGGGGATCCCGAGATCAGCCCCAGCATTAT.

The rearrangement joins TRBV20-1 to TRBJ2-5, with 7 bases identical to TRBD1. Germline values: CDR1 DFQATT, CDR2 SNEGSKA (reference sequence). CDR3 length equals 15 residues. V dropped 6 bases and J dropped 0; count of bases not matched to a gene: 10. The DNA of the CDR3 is TGCAGTGCAATGGGACAGATTATATACCAAGAGACCCAGTACTTC. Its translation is CSAMGQIIYQETQYF.

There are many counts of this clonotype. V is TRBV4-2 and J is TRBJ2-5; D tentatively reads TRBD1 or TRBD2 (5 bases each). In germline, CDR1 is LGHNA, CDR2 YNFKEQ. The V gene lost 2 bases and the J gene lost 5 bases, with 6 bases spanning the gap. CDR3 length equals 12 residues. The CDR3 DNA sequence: TGTGCCAGCAGCCAATGGGGGGAGACCCAGTACTTC. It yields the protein CASSQWGETQYF.

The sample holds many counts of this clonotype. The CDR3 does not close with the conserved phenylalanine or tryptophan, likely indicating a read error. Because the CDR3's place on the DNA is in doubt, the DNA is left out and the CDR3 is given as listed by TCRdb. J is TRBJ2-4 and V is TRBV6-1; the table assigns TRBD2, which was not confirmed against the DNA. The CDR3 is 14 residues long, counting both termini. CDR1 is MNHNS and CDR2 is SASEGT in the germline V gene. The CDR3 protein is CASSEAEGGRQAKI.

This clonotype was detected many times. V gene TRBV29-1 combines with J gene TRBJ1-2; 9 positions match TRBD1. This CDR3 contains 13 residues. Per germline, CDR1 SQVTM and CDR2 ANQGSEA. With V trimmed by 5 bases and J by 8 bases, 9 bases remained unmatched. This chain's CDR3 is CSVNPDRGDGYTF. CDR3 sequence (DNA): TGCAGCGTTAACCCGGACAGGGGTGACGGCTACACCTTC.

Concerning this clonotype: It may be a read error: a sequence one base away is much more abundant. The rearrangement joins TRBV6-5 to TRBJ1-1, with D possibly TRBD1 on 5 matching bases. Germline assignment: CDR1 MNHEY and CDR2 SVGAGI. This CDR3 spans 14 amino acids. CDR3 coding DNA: TGTGCCATCAGTTACTCGGGGGACGCGGGTGAAGCTTTCTTT. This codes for CAISYSGDAGEAFF.

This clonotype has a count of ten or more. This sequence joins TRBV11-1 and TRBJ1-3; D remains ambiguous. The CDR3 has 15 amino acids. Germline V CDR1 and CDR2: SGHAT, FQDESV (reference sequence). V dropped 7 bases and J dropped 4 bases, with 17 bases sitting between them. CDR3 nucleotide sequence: TGTGCCAGCACCAACTGGGGAACCGCCGGAAACACCATATATTTT. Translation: CASTNWGTAGNTIYF.

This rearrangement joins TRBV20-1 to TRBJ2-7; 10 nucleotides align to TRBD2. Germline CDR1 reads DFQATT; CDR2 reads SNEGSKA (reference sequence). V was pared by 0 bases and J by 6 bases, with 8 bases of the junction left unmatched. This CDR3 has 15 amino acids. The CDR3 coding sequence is TGCAGTGCTAGAGATCCGTGGGCTAGCGGGGGCGAGCAGTACTTC. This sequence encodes CSARDPWASGGEQYF.

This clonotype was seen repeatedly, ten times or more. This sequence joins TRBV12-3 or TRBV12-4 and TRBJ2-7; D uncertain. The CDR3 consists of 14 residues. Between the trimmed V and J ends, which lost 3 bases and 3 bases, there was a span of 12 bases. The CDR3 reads CASSLAYTNYEQYF. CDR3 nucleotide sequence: TGTGCCAGCAGTTTGGCCTACACGAACTACGAGCAGTACTTC.